This T cell receptor beta chain was profiled in a study of CD8+ T cells in alopecia areata listed by TCRdb under 2018. Study-level background: To study T cell clonal expansion in alopecia areata, the researchers applied high-throughput TCRbeta sequencing to both the C3H/HeJ mouse model and human patients. Scalp clonality was compared across normal scalp (n=4), patchy alopecia areata scalp (n=8), and alopecia totalis/universalis scalp (n=8). immunoSEQ multiplex PCR using 35 Vbeta forward primers and 13 Jbeta reverse primers was used to amplify TCRbeta CDR3 regions. Human TCRbeta sequencing covered scalp tissue and sorted CD4+ and CD8+ peripheral blood T cells from patchy and totalis/universalis alopecia areata patients and healthy controls. RNA came from the PAXgene miRNA kit for fixed scalp, the miRNeasy kit for PBMCs, and the RNeasy kit for mouse skin. Results and caveats for the whole study, not just this receptor: Unlike mouse skin, which is dominated by gammadelta T cells, normal human skin has resident alphabeta T cells that are also sequenced, and this complicates analysis of the scalp TCR repertoire. Compared with mice, TCR sequences shared between patients were less clear, possibly partly because of HLA diversity across the patient population. Compared with normal scalp, lesional scalp had higher clonality and more expanded CD8+ clones, particularly in alopecia totalis/universalis, a pattern that suggests antigenic drive.

Peripheral blood and lesional scalp punch biopsies were obtained from patients with alopecia areata. PBMCs were isolated by density centrifugation and stained for CD3, CD4 and CD8, after which CD4+ and CD8+ T cells were sorted on a FACSAria. Untreated alopecia areata patients were recruited as part of a multicenter biomarker study. In five patients from the biomarker study, blood CD8+ T cells were sorted further into NKG2D-low and NKG2D-high fractions. The library was made by the immunoSEQ multiplex PCR assay. To provide template for TCR sequencing, every sample had RNA extracted and reverse transcribed into cDNA. First-strand cDNA was synthesized using SuperScript III with a 2:1 mix of oligo-dT and random hexamers. A synthetic immune receptor repertoire was used to gauge amplification bias, and whatever bias remained was removed computationally. In the source study's methods: Raw reads were preprocessed to remove errors, and CDR3 was defined by IMGT conventions from the conserved cysteine to phenylalanine. Clonality was computed as 1 minus the Shannon entropy, with the entropy normalized by log2 of the number of productive unique TCRs. Whether each scalp clone was CD4 or CD8 was inferred by checking scalp TCRbeta sequences against the CD4 and CD8 repertoires from sorted blood. TCRdb retrieved this table from immuneACCESS and kept in-frame rearrangements only. Not all clones are present; in checked studies, unresolved V genes account for under half, and no reason is known for the remainder. D and trimming come from the DNA, and the V and J calls and clone size come from that table. The sample table shows 65,000 to 95,000 clones, and roughly half are seen once. The ten largest clonotypes hold around 5% of the sample.

As for this clone: Its antigen is not yet known. No base-level quality is on record; no much larger clone is a single base apart.

Based on the germline V gene, the CDR1 and CDR2 sequences are MGHRA and YSYEKL. V loses 5 bases of germline sequence and J loses 8 bases, and the interval between the two ends is 6 bases. Taken from cysteine to phenylalanine, the CDR3 has 11 residues. Kept here is only the CDR3 DNA, which spans 33 bases and is read in frame from base 1. The receptor was isolated from a human donor with alopecia areata. The V and J genes are TRBV4-1 and TRBJ1-4; the D gene cannot be resolved reliably. Sequencing was performed on NKG2D-high CD8+ T cells sorted from blood. The cell subset or site label for this specimen denotes: sorted CD8+ NKG2D-high blood T cells. In nucleotides, the sequence is TGCGCCAGCAGCAAAAGCGAAAAACTGTTTTTT. Its coded protein is CASSKSEKLFF.